This TCR beta chain appears in the sequencing data of a study of cytomegalovirus exposure and HLA in healthy donors. Looked up from germline, CDR1 is PRHDT and CDR2 is FYEKMQ (reference sequence). CDR3 size: 16 residues. Trimming stripped 2 bases from V and 0 bases from J, with 11 bases between. The primer mix had 60 Vbeta and 13 Jbeta primers. The assay was immunoSEQ multiplex PCR, and TCRdb's table has in-frame clones only and misses some. Found here are some 140,000 clones, around three quarters of them singletons; the top ten hold 3.1%. Sequenced material: PBMCs. The J gene is TRBJ1-3, the V gene TRBV13; D is perhaps TRBD1 (5 bases). This TCR was recovered from a man in his forties in good health and CMV-seronegative. In nucleotides, the CDR3 is TGTGCCAGCAGCTTATCACGACAGACCTCTGGAAACACCATATATTTT. Translated, it gives CASSLSRQTSGNTIYF.